This paragraph covers one T cell receptor beta chain sequence. Its antigen is not known. The donors comprised healthy bone marrow donors. These data originate in a study of cytomegalovirus exposure and HLA in healthy donors. PCR used 60 Vbeta primers and 13 Jbeta primers. Per the study methods: An analysis performed later counted roughly 80 million unique TCR beta chains (roughly 11 million of them shared). This table comes from immunoSEQ multiplex PCR, and its TCRdb copy is limited to in-frame clones, with some not included. V, J and clone size are those of that table, while D and trimming were read from the DNA. Here the sample spans under 200,000 clones, 79% being singletons. With 6 bases clipped from V and 1 base from J, the junction kept 13 bases outside the gene matches. The CDR3 loop spans 18 amino acids. Germline CDR1 reads SGHVS; CDR2 reads FQNEAQ. General observations from the study: For cytomegalovirus status, the classifier reportedly gave diagnoses with high specificity and sensitivity.

This chain links TRBV7-8 with TRBJ2-1; TRBD1 aligns across 9 bases. The clonotype originates from a woman in her 50s in good health and CMV-seronegative. Sequenced input: PBMCs. The CDR3 bases are TGTGCCAGCAGACCGACCCCCCCAGGGACAGGGTCCTACAATGAGCAGTTCTTC. Protein sequence: CASRPTPPGTGSYNEQFF.